This T cell receptor (beta chain) appears in the sequencing data of a study of T cells in Graves' hyperthyroidism and ophthalmopathy. This clonotype was found many times. Patients were excluded because of uncontrolled infection, other autoimmune disease, pregnancy or lactation. Diagnoses were established using clinical symptoms, serum thyroxine and TRAb, thyroid ultrasound and orbital computed tomography. Amplified TCR beta CDR3 regions came from RNA transcripts. The TCR CDR3 was amplified in a first-round RT-PCR using the HTBI primer set. One entry per CDR3 protein, called by TCRdb with MiXCR from the multiplex PCR reads. The table shows hundreds of thousands of distinct CDR3 sequences, with roughly 17% occurring only once. The CDR3 loop spans 12 amino acids. CDR1 MNHEY and CDR2 SVGEGT come from the germline V gene. V lost 7 bases, J lost 4 bases, and 11 bases lay in between.

The chain employs TRBV6-2 or TRBV6-3 and TRBJ2-7; the D gene is possibly TRBD2 (6 bases). What was sequenced was blood. This TCR derives from a woman in her twenties or thirties with Graves' hyperthyroidism. In nucleotides, the CDR3 is TGTGCCAGCAAGGAGGGGCCGTACGAGCAGTACTTC. It is translated as CASKEGPYEQYF.